Following are 19 T cell receptor beta chains from one sample sequenced in a study of CD8 T cells in ankylosing spondylitis. Notes on the study in general: The study identified a TCR beta motif of about eight highly homologous variants that appeared characteristic of ankylosing spondylitis blood.

Their specific antigens are unknown. Each CDR3 protein gets one entry after TCRdb re-called the 5' RACE reads with MiXCR. The sample consists of 450,000 or so distinct CDR3 sequences, roughly 27% of them appearing once. Source material: blood, either unsorted or a sorted T cell fraction (not recorded which). The receptors shown here come from a male donor with ankylosing spondylitis.

V is TRBV5-1 and J is TRBJ1-4; D is unresolved. The CDR3 contains 15 residues. CDR1 SGHRS and CDR2 YFSETQ come from the germline V gene. Trimming stripped 2 bases from V and 0 bases from J, with 8 bases between. The CDR3 nucleotides are TGCGCCAGCAGCTTCACACCTGCAACTAATGAAAAACTGTTTTTT. The encoded protein is CASSFTPATNEKLFF.

This clonotype was observed a handful of times. The rearrangement uses TRBV7-2 and TRBJ1-5, with 9 positions matching TRBD1. With 8 bases clipped from V and 6 bases from J, the junction kept 5 bases outside the gene matches. Germline CDR1 and CDR2: SGHTA and FQGNSA. The length of the CDR3 is 13 residues. The CDR3 loop reads CASSQGAGQPQHF. In nucleotides, the CDR3 is TGTGCCAGCTCACAGGGGGCTGGTCAGCCCCAGCATTTT.

This chain uses TRBV6-1 with TRBJ1-1, with no clear D. The length of the CDR3 is 13 residues. The V gene lost 4 bases and the J gene lost 3 bases, with 9 bases spanning the gap. The germline gives CDR1 MNHNS, CDR2 SASEGT. The CDR3 region is CASSGESYTEAFF. CDR3 sequence (DNA): TGTGCCAGCAGTGGGGAGTCCTACACTGAAGCTTTCTTT.

There are a few counts of this clonotype. The chain recombines TRBV20-1 with TRBJ1-6; 8 positions agree with TRBD1. The V gene end was trimmed by 3 bases and the J gene end by 7 bases; junction bases not matched to a gene: 5. The CDR3 extends over 14 amino acids. Germline-derived CDR1 and CDR2 are DFQATT and SNEGSKA (reference sequence). The CDR3 DNA follows: TGCAGTGCTAGCACAGGGGGAAGGAATTCACCCCTCCACTTT. Translating it yields CSASTGGRNSPLHF.

The chain links TRBV20-1 to TRBJ2-5; D is unresolved. The CDR3 has 13 residues. The V and J ends lost 5 bases and 5 bases respectively, with 15 bases between them. Germline CDR1 reads DFQATT; CDR2 reads SNEGSKA (reference sequence). CDR3 coding DNA: TGCAGTGCTTACGACTCGATCCAGGAGACCCAGTACTTC. It yields the protein CSAYDSIQETQYF.

The chain links TRBV20-1 to TRBJ2-3; 8 nucleotides align to TRBD2. The CDR3 is 15 residues long. Losses at the gene ends were 6 bases for V and 0 bases for J; bases not matched to a gene: 8. Germline lookup yields CDR1 DFQATT and CDR2 SNEGSKA (reference sequence). Here the CDR3 reads CSAPRREVSTDTQYF. The CDR3 nucleotides read TGCAGTGCGCCGCGGCGGGAGGTTAGCACAGATACGCAGTATTTT.

The rearrangement uses TRBV12-3 or TRBV12-4 and TRBJ2-1; 10 bases match TRBD2. This CDR3 comprises 15 residues. V dropped 2 bases and J dropped 9; count of bases not matched to a gene: 7. CDR3 loop: CASSLSLAGVPEQFF. The CDR3 bases are TGTGCCAGCAGTTTAAGTCTAGCGGGAGTACCTGAGCAGTTCTTC.

The V and J genes are TRBV3-1 and TRBJ2-5; either TRBD1 or TRBD2 may supply D (6 bases each). Trimming stripped 4 bases from V and 2 bases from J, with 11 bases between. Germline V lookup: CDR1 LGHDT, CDR2 YNNKEL (reference sequence). The CDR3 spans 14 residues. For the CDR3, the DNA is TGTGCCAGCAGCCGCGGGACACAGCAAGAGACCCAGTACTTC. It yields the protein CASSRGTQQETQYF.

This clonotype was seen many times. The gene calls are TRBV19 and TRBJ1-4; 8 positions agree with TRBD1. The CDR3 contains 12 residues. Germline CDR1 LNHDA, CDR2 SQIVND (reference sequence). With 4 bases clipped from V and 8 bases from J, the junction kept 0 bases outside the gene matches. The chain's CDR3 is CASSNRGEKLFF. The CDR3, as DNA: TGTGCCAGTAGTAACAGGGGGGAAAAACTGTTTTTT.

In this sample, this clonotype turned up many times. V gene TRBV11-2 combines with J gene TRBJ2-2; 10 nucleotides line up with TRBD2. The CDR3 covers 16 residues. Germline trimming cut 5 bases from V and 9 bases from J; bases unmatched to any gene: 12. Germline CDR1 and CDR2: SGHAT and FQNNGV. CDR3 amino acids: CASSPIRAGGPRELFF. In nucleotides, the CDR3 is TGTGCCAGCAGCCCCATTAGAGCGGGAGGGCCTAGGGAGCTGTTTTTT.

This clonotype appeared a single time. This chain joins TRBV11-2 and TRBJ2-1; the D is unclear. The CDR3 runs 16 residues. The germline V and J ends were trimmed by 5 bases and 4 bases, with 18 bases remaining between them. CDR1 SGHAT and CDR2 FQNNGV come from the germline V gene. CDR3 DNA: TGTGCCAGCAGCGGTGGCGGTGCGGCACTTTACAATGAGCAGTTCTTC. Residues: CASSGGGAALYNEQFF. The variable domain in full, completed from reference TRBV11-2 and TRBJ2-1, reads EAGVAQSPRYKIIEKRQSVAFWCNPISGHATLYWYQQILGQGPKLLIQFQNNGVVDDSQLPKDRFSAERLKGVDSTLKIQPAKLEDSAVYLCASSGGGAALYNEQFFGPGTRLTVL.

The CDR3 protein is CASNPGGSRAGQYF. The CDR3 DNA sequence: TGCGCCAGCAACCCTGGGGGGTCCCGGGCCGGGCAGTACTTC. This sequence joins TRBV5-1 and TRBJ2-7, with TRBD2 as a possible D gene (6 bases). Looked up from germline, CDR1 is SGHRS and CDR2 is YFSETQ. Trimming removed 6 bases from V and 9 bases from J, with 22 bases in between. There are 14 residues in the CDR3.

This chain connects TRBV20-1 to TRBJ2-1, with 8 bases lining up with TRBD1. V shed 5 bases and J 7 bases; nucleotides not matched to a gene: 4. Germline values: CDR1 DFQATT, CDR2 SNEGSKA (reference sequence). The CDR3 length is 12 residues. The CDR3: CSAGQGWNEQFF. CDR3 in DNA: TGCAGTGCTGGACAGGGTTGGAATGAGCAGTTCTTC.

The chain couples TRBV19 to TRBJ1-2; a possible D gene is TRBD1 (5 bases). Trimming cost V 6 bases and J 7 bases, with 9 bases left between them. CDR1 and CDR2 (germline): LNHDA, SQIVND (reference sequence). The CDR3 runs to 11 residues. The CDR3 protein is CASRGPAGYTF. In nucleotides, the CDR3 is TGTGCCAGTAGGGGACCCGCTGGCTACACCTTC.

The chain carries TRBV10-3 and TRBJ1-2; TRBD1 matches 12 bases. This CDR3 is 13 amino acids long. CDR1 and CDR2 from the germline V gene are ENHRY and SYGVKD. Trimming cost V 6 bases and J 8 bases; bases outside gene matches: 4. The CDR3 is CAIRGQGAYGYTF. CDR3 DNA: TGTGCCATCAGGGGACAGGGGGCGTACGGCTACACCTTC.

This rearrangement joins TRBV5-1 to TRBJ2-1; 12 nucleotides align to TRBD2. CDR3 length: 14 residues. Germline loops: CDR1 SGHRS, CDR2 YFSETQ. Trimming at V came to 5 bases and at J to 11 bases, leaving 8 bases not matched to a gene. The CDR3: CASRQTSGRTQQFF. DNA for the CDR3: TGCGCCAGCAGACAAACTAGCGGGAGGACCCAGCAGTTCTTC.

The V gene is TRBV29-1, the J gene TRBJ1-4, with 8 nucleotides matching TRBD1. Germline CDR1 reads SQVTM; CDR2 reads ANQGSEA. The CDR3 contains 13 residues. J lost 4 bases, V lost 7 bases, and 5 bases had no gene match. The CDR3 DNA reads as TGCAGCGCCAAGGGACAGGATAATGAAAAACTGTTTTTT. It translates to CSAKGQDNEKLFF.

This clonotype was counted only a few times. The rearrangement links TRBV7-9 to TRBJ1-3, with D hard to call. V was clipped by 2 bases and J by 2 bases, with 16 bases between them. The CDR3 runs 17 residues. Germline CDR1 reads SEHNR; CDR2 reads FQNEAQ (reference sequence). The CDR3 DNA is TGTGCCAGCAGCTTAAACCCTCAGGACCTCACTGGAAACACCATATATTTT. Its translation is CASSLNPQDLTGNTIYF.

The chain has TRBV12-3 or TRBV12-4 and TRBJ1-2; D perhaps matches TRBD1 (6 bases). V was trimmed by 4 bases and J by 4 bases, leaving 13 bases between them. The CDR3 extends over 14 amino acids. The CDR3 DNA sequence: TGTGCCAGCAGTTCACAGGGATCTAGCTATGGCTACACCTTC. Residues: CASSSQGSSYGYTF.